This paragraph covers one TCR beta chain sequence. The sample originates from a study of response to subunit inactivated influenza vaccine. TCRdb reanalysed the RT-PCR reads using MiXCR and keeps one entry per CDR3 protein. The sample includes around 570,000 distinct CDR3 sequences, roughly 12% seen only once; the top ten take 9.5% to 12%. Looked up from germline, CDR1 is SGHDT and CDR2 is YYEEEE. This CDR3 has 16 residues. The ends lost 4 bases at V and 0 bases at J; junction bases unmatched: 7. The same data also contributed to another study, on T cells expressing NK-cell markers. That publication notes: UMIs accompanied the 5'RACE template switching by which TCR beta cDNA was made. Seven sequenced donors out of eight were HCMV-seropositive, one seronegative. HCMV specificity of expanded NKG2C+ T cell clones remained unclear.

The chain joins TRBV5-6 to TRBJ2-3, with TRBD1 matching over 8 bases. The input for sequencing was PBMCs from blood, taken on the day of vaccination. The receptor's source is a man between 45 and 60 years old who received an inactivated influenza vaccine. The CDR3 sequence: CASSPTDRVSTDTQYF. The CDR3 DNA is TGTGCCAGCAGCCCGACGGACAGGGTTAGCACAGATACGCAGTATTTT. Filled out from reference TRBV5-6 and TRBJ2-3, the complete variable domain reads DAGVTQSPTHLIKTRGQQVTLRCSPKSGHDTVSWYQQALGQGPQFIFQYYEEEERQRGNFPDRFSGHQFPNYSSELNVNALLLGDSALYLCASSPTDRVSTDTQYFGPGTRLTVL.